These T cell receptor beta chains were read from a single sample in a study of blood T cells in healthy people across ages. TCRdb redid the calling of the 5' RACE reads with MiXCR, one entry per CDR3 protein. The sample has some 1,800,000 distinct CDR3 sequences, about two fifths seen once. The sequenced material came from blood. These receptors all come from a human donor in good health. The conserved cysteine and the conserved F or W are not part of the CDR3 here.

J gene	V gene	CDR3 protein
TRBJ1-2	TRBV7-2	ASSSRPGRTAGFYGYT
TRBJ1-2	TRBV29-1	SVVLGLNYGYT
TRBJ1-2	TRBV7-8	ASSPPWDGYT
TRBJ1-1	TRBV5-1	ASSPDGWGLNTEAF
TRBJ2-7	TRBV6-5	ASSRAPGQLYEQY
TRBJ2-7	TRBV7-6	ASSLGLTGSNEQY
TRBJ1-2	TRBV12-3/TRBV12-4	ASRRDSPYGYT
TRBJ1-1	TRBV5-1	ASSRGLGTEAF
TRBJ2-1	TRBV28	ASSLLLPVVSTYNEQF
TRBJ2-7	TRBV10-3	AISATGGRYEQY
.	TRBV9	ASSVGNAETQY
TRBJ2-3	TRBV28	ASSPRGVLGDTQY
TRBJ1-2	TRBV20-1	SASPGIALKANYGYT
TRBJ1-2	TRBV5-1	ASSLARTGSNYGYT
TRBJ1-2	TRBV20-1	SAHFGYGYT
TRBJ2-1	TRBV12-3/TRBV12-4	TSSLRVQQGARNEQF
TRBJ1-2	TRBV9	ASSATYDYGYT
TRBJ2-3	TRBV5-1	ASSPTLAGSDTQY
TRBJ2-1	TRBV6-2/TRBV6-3	ASAFGNNEQF
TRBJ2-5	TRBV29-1	SVGPGLHQETQY
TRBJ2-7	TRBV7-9	ASSNGTRLTYEQY
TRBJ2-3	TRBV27	ASSLIGIRTDTQY
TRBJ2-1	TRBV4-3	ASSQDYVVGQGAILNRRQF
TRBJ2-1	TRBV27	ASSPHNRESSYNEQF
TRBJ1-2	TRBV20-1	SVTPNYGYT
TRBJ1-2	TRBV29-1	SVEAGLNYGYT
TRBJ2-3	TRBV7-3	ASSSFGGRSTDTQY
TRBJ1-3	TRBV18	ASSPRDIGNTIY
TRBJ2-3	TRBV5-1	ASSWEGPDTQY
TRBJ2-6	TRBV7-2	ASSANRFQVLT
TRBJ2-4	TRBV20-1	SAHRSAKNIQY
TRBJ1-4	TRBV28	ASSAYSKEHEKLF
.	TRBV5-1	ASSLPRDRAVGTQY
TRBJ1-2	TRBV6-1	ASSEQFRAGYT
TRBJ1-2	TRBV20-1	SARDDVGARGYT
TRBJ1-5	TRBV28	ATQGLGQPQH
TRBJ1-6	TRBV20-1	SAKSNTLH
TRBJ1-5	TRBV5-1	ASSLTGKINQPQH
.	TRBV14	ASSQDTSYRYETQY
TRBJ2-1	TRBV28	ASSFPARNNEQF
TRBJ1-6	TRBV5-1	ASSGAGNRNSPLH
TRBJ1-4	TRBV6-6	ASSLPGAFEKLF
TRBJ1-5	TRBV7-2	ASSLAGTQGPQH
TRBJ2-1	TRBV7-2	ASSLDIYDNEQF
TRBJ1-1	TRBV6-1	ARRTLQGMGTEAF
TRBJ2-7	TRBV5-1	ASSSRQGQLLYEQY